The rows below give T cell receptor beta chains drawn from one sample of a study of blood T cells in healthy people across ages. TCRdb re-called the 5' RACE reads through MiXCR, storing one row per CDR3 protein. The sample yields roughly 1 million distinct CDR3 sequences, under 30% seen once. These data were also filed under a second study, of T cells of mothers and their children.

Sequenced input: blood. The receptors stem from a girl aged 2 to 10 in good health. Both conserved end residues are part of each CDR3. A D gene is named only where the DNA matches it firmly. Expanded clones are given a class, and other clones once, few, many or no size at all.

j_gene,d_gene,abundance,v_gene,CDR3aa,CDR3nt
TRBJ1-2,.,.,TRBV12-3/TRBV12-4,CASSSWEEEFF,TGTGCCAGCAGTTCCTGGGAGGAGGAATTCTTC
TRBJ1-2,TRBD1,few,TRBV5-5,CASSSLGQLYGYTF,TGTGCCAGCAGCTCCTTGGGACAGTTATATGGCTACACCTTC
TRBJ2-7,.,once,TRBV6-5,CASSWREAGEQYF,TGTGCCAGCAGTTGGAGGGAGGCGGGCGAGCAGTACTTC
TRBJ2-6,TRBD1,.,TRBV6-1,CASSPQTGDGANVLTF,TGTGCCAGCAGTCCCCAGACAGGGGACGGGGCCAACGTCCTGACTTTC
TRBJ1-1,TRBD1,.,TRBV5-1,CASSRDRVGTEAFF,TGCGCCAGCAGCCGGGACAGGGTAGGGACTGAAGCTTTCTTT
TRBJ2-1,.,.,TRBV7-3,CASSPRRKEPDNEQFF,TGTGCCAGCAGCCCAAGACGGAAGGAACCCGACAATGAGCAGTTCTTC
TRBJ1-1,.,few,TRBV29-1,CSTRLGTEAFF,TGCAGCACAAGACTTGGGACTGAAGCTTTCTTT
TRBJ1-2,TRBD1,.,TRBV3-1,CASSHWTGDYGYTF,TGTGCCAGCAGCCATTGGACAGGGGACTATGGCTACACCTTC
TRBJ2-1,.,few,TRBV7-9,CASSLDRGPGYNEQFF,TGTGCCAGCAGCTTAGACAGAGGTCCAGGATACAATGAGCAGTTCTTC
TRBJ1-1,.,few,TRBV5-1,CASSLYGGDGEAFF,TGCGCCAGCAGCTTGTACGGGGGGGACGGCGAAGCTTTCTTT
TRBJ1-2,.,.,TRBV18,CASSPLTRTPTANYGYTF,TGTGCCAGCTCACCACTGACCAGAACGCCAACGGCTAACTATGGCTACACCTTC
TRBJ2-1,.,few,TRBV5-1,CASSPQAMGNINEQFF,TGCGCCAGCAGCCCCCAGGCCATGGGGAATATCAATGAGCAGTTCTTC
TRBJ2-5,.,.,TRBV12-3/TRBV12-4,CASSLDLYQQYF,TGTGCCAGCAGTTTAGACTTGTACCAGCAGTACTTC
TRBJ2-1,.,.,TRBV5-1,CASRGPSANEQFF,TGCGCCAGCCGCGGGCCTTCGGCCAATGAGCAGTTCTTC
TRBJ2-7,.,few,TRBV6-2/TRBV6-3,CASSYGRASGEQYF,TGTGCCAGCAGTTACGGCAGGGCGAGTGGAGAGCAGTACTTC
TRBJ2-1,.,.,TRBV6-1,CASFEGAFYNEQFF,TGTGCCAGCTTCGAAGGAGCCTTTTACAATGAGCAGTTCTTC
TRBJ2-7,TRBD2,.,TRBV2,CARELADRYEQYF,TGTGCCAGAGAACTAGCGGACCGTTACGAGCAGTACTTC
TRBJ2-3,.,.,TRBV5-1,CASSLVGTADTQYF,TGCGCCAGCAGCTTGGTCGGTACGGCGGATACGCAGTATTTT
TRBJ1-1,.,few,TRBV5-4,CASSLEGERTEAFF,TGTGCCAGCAGCTTGGAGGGGGAGCGCACTGAAGCTTTCTTT
TRBJ1-2,.,.,TRBV5-1,CASSASTSYGYTF,TGCGCCAGCAGCGCTTCGACCAGCTATGGCTACACCTTC
TRBJ1-2,.,.,TRBV12-5,CASVQDGNYGYTF,TGTGCTAGTGTTCAGGACGGGAACTATGGCTACACCTTC
TRBJ2-3,.,.,TRBV4-2,CASSQEYGGADTQYF,TGTGCCAGCAGCCAAGAGTATGGGGGAGCAGATACGCAGTATTTT
TRBJ1-2,.,.,TRBV29-1,CSVERQPYGYTF,TGCAGCGTTGAAAGGCAGCCTTATGGCTACACCTTC
TRBJ1-3,.,.,TRBV7-9,CASSSTGDTIYF,TGTGCCAGCAGCTCAACGGGAGACACCATATATTTT
TRBJ2-5,TRBD2,many,TRBV7-9,CASSSLAGGETQYF,TGTGCCAGCAGCTCCTTAGCGGGAGGGGAGACCCAGTACTTC
TRBJ1-1,.,few,TRBV29-1,CSVGFGSSNTEAFF,TGCAGCGTTGGCTTTGGCAGTTCGAACACTGAAGCTTTCTTT
TRBJ2-1,.,.,TRBV4-1,CASSHLYHEQFF,TGCGCCAGCAGCCATCTGTACCATGAGCAGTTCTTC
TRBJ2-4,.,few,TRBV27,CASSLPDRTYIQYF,TGTGCCAGCAGTTTACCCGACAGGACCTACATTCAGTACTTC
TRBJ2-7,.,.,TRBV7-3,CASSLLTGSEQYF,TGTGCCAGCAGCTTGTTAACAGGGAGCGAGCAGTACTTC
TRBJ2-7,.,few,TRBV6-6,CASSYSLAHEQYF,TGTGCCAGCAGTTACTCCCTAGCTCACGAGCAGTACTTC
TRBJ2-3,.,once,TRBV10-3,CASSTTGITSTDTQYF,TGTGCCAGCAGTACTACAGGGATCACTAGCACAGATACGCAGTATTTT
TRBJ2-7,.,.,TRBV5-1,CASRLPTDEYEQYF,TGCGCCAGCAGGCTTCCCACCGACGAATACGAGCAGTACTTC
TRBJ1-2,.,.,TRBV7-2,CASSLTPGAGGYTF,TGTGCCAGCAGCCTCACCCCGGGAGCCGGCGGCTACACCTTC
TRBJ2-3,TRBD2,.,TRBV20-1,CSAPNYRGGGVTDTQYF,TGCAGTGCCCCCAACTACCGGGGGGGAGGGGTCACAGATACGCAGTATTTT
TRBJ1-5,TRBD1,.,TRBV7-2,CASSLGGQGWNQPQHF,TGTGCCAGCAGCTTAGGGGGACAGGGTTGGAATCAGCCCCAGCATTTT
TRBJ2-1,.,.,TRBV7-2,CASSLLSRFANEQFF,TGTGCCAGCAGCTTACTTTCGAGATTCGCCAATGAGCAGTTCTTC
TRBJ2-1,.,.,TRBV29-1,CSTEAGRNEQFF,TGCAGTACCGAGGCGGGGAGGAATGAGCAGTTCTTC
TRBJ1-3,.,few,TRBV7-2,CASSQNGVNWIGSGNTIYF,TGTGCCAGCAGCCAAAACGGGGTCAACTGGATCGGCTCTGGAAACACCATATATTTT
TRBJ2-1,.,few,TRBV6-2/TRBV6-3,CASSTTVTNEQFF,TGTGCCAGCAGTACAACAGTGACCAATGAGCAGTTCTTC
TRBJ2-7,.,.,TRBV20-1,CSARDGSPYEQYF,TGCAGTGCTAGAGACGGGAGTCCCTACGAGCAGTACTTC
TRBJ1-1,.,.,TRBV4-3,CASSQDLGQSVEAFF,TGCGCCAGCAGCCAAGATTTAGGACAATCTGTTGAAGCTTTCTTT
TRBJ2-5,TRBD1,.,TRBV12-3/TRBV12-4,CASSPDRGREETQHF,TGTGCCAGCAGTCCGGACAGGGGCCGAGAAGAGACCCAGCACTTC
TRBJ2-7,.,few,TRBV5-1,CASSPEARVGNEQYF,TGCGCCAGCAGCCCAGAGGCTAGGGTTGGAAACGAGCAGTACTTC
TRBJ2-1,.,few,TRBV29-1,CSVDSVRSSRTNEQFF,TGCAGCGTTGATTCGGTTAGGTCTAGCCGAACTAATGAGCAGTTCTTC
TRBJ2-3,TRBD2,few,TRBV10-3,CASDKTSGSTDTQYF,TGTGCCTCAGACAAAACTAGCGGAAGCACAGATACGCAGTATTTT
TRBJ2-2,.,.,TRBV7-8,CASSTGVSGELFF,TGTGCCAGCAGCACCGGAGTGTCCGGGGAGCTGTTTTTT
TRBJ1-2,.,.,TRBV10-3,CATQSSGSNYGYTF,TGTGCCACCCAAAGCTCAGGTTCTAACTATGGCTACACCTTC
TRBJ2-1,.,few,TRBV7-9,CASSPLLLSSYNEQFF,TGTGCCAGCAGCCCGCTCCTTTTAAGCTCCTACAATGAGCAGTTCTTC
TRBJ2-7,.,.,TRBV27,CASSRDGGNYEQYF,TGTGCCAGCAGCCGGGACGGGGGTAACTACGAGCAGTACTTC
TRBJ1-6,.,few,TRBV7-2,CASSLTTVGSPLHF,TGTGCCAGCAGCTTAACGACCGTGGGTTCACCCCTCCACTTT
TRBJ2-7,TRBD2,.,TRBV7-9,CASSYQLAGFEQYF,TGTGCCAGCAGCTACCAACTAGCGGGGTTTGAGCAGTACTTC
TRBJ1-6,TRBD1,.,TRBV7-2,CASTSGGQGAFSSLHF,TGTGCCAGCACCAGTGGAGGACAGGGGGCGTTTTCATCCCTCCACTTT
TRBJ1-4,.,.,TRBV4-1,CASSLRSLPEKLFF,TGCGCCAGCAGCCTTCGATCCCTTCCTGAAAAACTGTTTTTT
TRBJ1-2,TRBD1,.,TRBV7-2,CASSPRTGEEGYTF,TGTGCCAGCAGCCCTCGCACAGGGGAAGAGGGCTACACCTTC